The rows below give T cell receptor beta chains drawn from one sample of a study of blood T cell repertoires in COVID-19. Assay: immunoSEQ multiplex PCR; the TCRdb copy retains only in-frame clones and omits some. The sample includes roughly 230,000 clones, roughly four fifths of them seen just once. Sequenced input: peripheral blood. These receptors originate from a man in his fifties with acute or convalescent COVID-19. Each CDR3 is given with its conserved first and last residue. A D gene is named only where the DNA matches it firmly. A clone size is listed for some rows: how often the clone was seen (once, few, many), or a class if it is expanded.

CDR3aa	CDR3nt	d_gene	abundance	j_gene	len	v_gene
CASSLALRADNEQFF	TGTGCCAGCAGCTTAGCGCTGAGGGCGGACAATGAGCAGTTCTTC	.	.	TRBJ2-1	15	TRBV11-1
CASSLGQGNSPLHF	TGCGCCAGCAGCTTAGGACAGGGAAATTCACCCCTCCACTTT	TRBD1	.	TRBJ1-6	14	TRBV5-1
CAISATGGDTQYF	TGTGCCATCAGCGCCACAGGGGGAGATACGCAGTATTTT	TRBD1	.	TRBJ2-3	13	TRBV10-3
CASSLPPTGAREGYTF	TGTGCCAGCAGCTTACCCCCGACGGGGGCGCGGGAGGGCTACACCTTC	.	.	TRBJ1-2	16	TRBV7-8
CASSLRTETGGTQYF	TGCGCCAGCAGCCTAAGAACTGAGACAGGAGGGACCCAGTACTTC	.	.	TRBJ2-5	15	TRBV5-1
CASSLPGTSGHNTGELFF	TGTGCCAGCAGCTTACCCGGGACTAGCGGACATAACACCGGGGAGCTGTTTTTT	TRBD2	.	TRBJ2-2	18	TRBV7-3
CASSPTPDSYSGNTIYF	TGTGCCAGCAGCCCGACCCCAGACAGTTACTCTGGAAACACCATATATTTT	.	once	TRBJ1-3	17	TRBV7-6
CASRKPTGYEQYF	TGTGCCAGCAGAAAACCGACAGGGTACGAGCAGTACTTC	TRBD1	.	TRBJ2-7	13	TRBV6-5
CASRAGPSYGYGYTF	TGTGCCAGTAGAGCGGGACCCTCCTACGGCTATGGCTACACCTTC	.	.	TRBJ1-2	15	TRBV19
CARSPPLQGLRETQYF	TGTGCCAGAAGCCCGCCGTTACAGGGGTTGAGAGAGACCCAGTACTTC	TRBD1	.	TRBJ2-5	16	TRBV5-3
CASSHAYRGIFRNEQFF	TGTGCCAGCAGCCATGCCTACAGGGGGATCTTTAGGAATGAGCAGTTCTTC	TRBD1	.	TRBJ2-1	17	TRBV3-1/TRBV3-2
CASSLMGGNNQPQHF	TGTGCCAGCAGCTTAATGGGGGGGAACAATCAGCCCCAGCATTTT	.	once	TRBJ1-5	15	TRBV7-3
CASREDLLALGELFF	TGTGCCAGCAGAGAAGATCTTTTGGCTCTGGGGGAGCTGTTTTTT	.	.	TRBJ2-2	15	TRBV2
CASGGGLVSTDTQYF	TGTGCTAGTGGCGGGGGACTAGTGAGCACAGATACGCAGTATTTT	TRBD2	.	TRBJ2-3	15	TRBV12-5
CASSYPTLGAGGPGDEQYF	TGTGCCAGCAGTTACCCAACCCTCGGAGCGGGAGGTCCAGGGGACGAGCAGTACTTC	TRBD2	.	TRBJ2-7	19	TRBV6-2/TRBV6-3
CASSEIGAEGTEAFF	TGTGCCAGCAGTGAAATAGGCGCGGAGGGCACTGAAGCTTTCTTT	.	.	TRBJ1-1	15	TRBV2
CASSRGAVGANVLTF	TGTGCCAGCAGTCGGGGGGCGGTTGGGGCCAACGTCCTGACTTTC	.	.	TRBJ2-6	15	TRBV6-5
CASSRLEGGYEQYF	TGCGCCAGCAGCCGCCTGGAAGGAGGTTACGAGCAGTACTTC	.	.	TRBJ2-7	14	TRBV5-1
CASSAGGPLSNQPQHF	TGTGCCAGCAGTGCGGGGGGGCCATTAAGCAATCAGCCCCAGCATTTT	.	.	TRBJ1-5	16	TRBV6-1
CATSGGADYGYTF	TGTGCCACCTCAGGGGGCGCTGACTATGGCTACACCTTC	TRBD1	.	TRBJ1-2	13	TRBV10-3
CASSSGQEKNEKLFF	TGTGCCAGCAGTTCGGGACAGGAAAAGAATGAAAAACTGTTTTTT	TRBD1	.	TRBJ1-4	15	TRBV28
CASSVMSGGTGELFF	TGTGCCAGCAGCGTAATGAGCGGGGGCACCGGGGAGCTGTTTTTT	TRBD2	.	TRBJ2-2	15	TRBV9